These 27 T cell receptor beta chains originate from one sample sequenced in a study of T cell repertoires in cytomegalovirus infection. One entry per CDR3 protein, called by TCRdb with MiXCR from the reads. The sample holds about 160,000 distinct CDR3 sequences, 17% seen once. The material sequenced was CD8+ T cells from PBMCs. The source of these receptors is a human donor in good health (CMV status not recorded). Some clones in this sample may be carry-over from other donors' samples.

This clonotype was seen only a few times. V and J are TRBV6-5 and TRBJ2-6; D gene unclear. The CDR3 length is 14 residues. Per germline, CDR1 MNHEY and CDR2 SVGAGI. V was shortened by 5 bases and J by 0 bases, with 5 bases between the two germline ends. This chain's CDR3 is CASSQVSGANVLTF. The CDR3 nucleotides read TGTGCCAGCAGTCAGGTCTCTGGGGCCAACGTCCTGACTTTC.

The rearrangement links TRBV6-2 or TRBV6-3 to TRBJ2-3, with D unresolved. Germline V gene sequence: CDR1 MNHEY, CDR2 SVGEGT. Trimming stripped 6 bases from V and 7 bases from J, with 8 bases between. The CDR3 is made up of 11 amino acids. CDR3 DNA sequence: TGTGCCAGCAGCCGTGGATATACGCAGTATTTT. Its translation is CASSRGYTQYF.

This chain links TRBV11-2 with TRBJ1-5, with a possible D match to TRBD1 (5 bases). The CDR3 loop spans 14 amino acids. The V end was cut by 4 bases, the J end by 0 bases, with 7 bases between. Germline V gene sequence: CDR1 SGHAT, CDR2 FQNNGV. The CDR3 is CASSSTDSNQPQHF. CDR3 DNA sequence: TGTGCCAGCAGCTCGACAGATAGCAATCAGCCCCAGCATTTT. Filled out from reference TRBV11-2 and TRBJ1-5, the complete variable domain reads EAGVAQSPRYKIIEKRQSVAFWCNPISGHATLYWYQQILGQGPKLLIQFQNNGVVDDSQLPKDRFSAERLKGVDSTLKIQPAKLEDSAVYLCASSSTDSNQPQHFGDGTRLSIL.

Concerning this clonotype itself: A read error may produce the germline difference seen at one junction end. The chain combines TRBV7-9 with TRBJ1-1, with D perhaps matching TRBD1 (5 bases). The CDR3 contains 13 residues. The germline gives CDR1 SEHNR, CDR2 FQNEAQ (reference sequence). In nucleotides, the CDR3 is TGTGCCAACAGCTGGGGGGGGAAGACTGAAGCTTTCTTT. It codes for CANSWGGKTEAFF.

The J gene is TRBJ2-2, the V gene TRBV28, with 15 positions matching TRBD2. V lost 10 bases, J lost 5 bases, and 2 bases stayed unmatched. This CDR3 region has 14 residues. Germline CDR1 MDHEN, CDR2 SYDVKM. CDR3 sequence reads: CATGLAGGTGELFF. The CDR3 nucleotides are TGTGCCACCGGACTAGCGGGAGGGACCGGGGAGCTGTTTTTT.

This clonotype has more than one count but fewer than ten. The chain uses TRBV20-1 and TRBJ2-1, with 7 bases aligning to TRBD2. Per the germline V gene, CDR1 is DFQATT and CDR2 is SNEGSKA (reference sequence). This CDR3 region has 14 residues. The J segment lost 4 bases and the V segment lost 3 bases, leaving 6 bases of the junction unmatched. The CDR3 loop is CSASAGGGYNEQFF. In DNA, the CDR3 is TGCAGTGCTAGCGCTGGCGGGGGATACAATGAGCAGTTCTTC.

V and J are TRBV28 and TRBJ2-7, with 7 positions matching TRBD1. CDR1 is MDHEN, CDR2 SYDVKM, per germline. The CDR3 covers 18 residues. V shed 4 bases, J shed 2 bases, and the junction held 17 bases outside the gene matches. The chain's CDR3 is CASSYQYRGHRDAYEQYF. The CDR3, as DNA: TGTGCCAGCAGTTACCAGTACAGGGGACACCGGGACGCCTACGAGCAGTACTTC.

The chain couples TRBV7-6 to TRBJ2-5, with 12 bases lining up with TRBD2. Losses at the gene ends were 1 base for V and 2 bases for J; bases not matched to a gene: 8. The CDR3 has 18 amino acids. The V gene's germline CDR1 is SGHVS and CDR2 FNYEAQ. CDR3 sequence (DNA): TGTGCCAGCAGCTTAGACGCCCGGACTAGCGGGAATCAAGAGACCCAGTACTTC. It is translated as CASSLDARTSGNQETQYF.

This clonotype was detected ten times or more. CDR3 in amino acids: CASSYLAGTGNTIYF. The CDR3 DNA reads TGTGCCAGCAGTTACTTGGCAGGGACTGGAAACACCATATATTTT. V gene TRBV6-6 combines with J gene TRBJ1-3, with TRBD1 as a possible D gene (5 bases). The CDR3 contains 15 residues. The V end lost 1 base, the J end lost 2 bases, and 9 bases lay between the germline ends. From germline, CDR1 is MNHNY and CDR2 SVGAGI (reference sequence).

The CDR3 protein is CASSFGGFTEAFF. Written as DNA, the CDR3 is TGTGCCAGCAGTTTTGGCGGTTTCACTGAAGCTTTCTTT. The V and J genes are TRBV28 and TRBJ1-1; D is unclear. This CDR3 spans 13 amino acids. Germline V lookup: CDR1 MDHEN, CDR2 SYDVKM. Trimming removed 3 bases at V and 4 bases at J, with 9 bases between. Drawing the rest from reference TRBV28 and TRBJ1-1, the complete variable domain is DVKVTQSSRYLVKRTGEKVFLECVQDMDHENMFWYRQDPGLGLRLIYFSYDVKMKEKGDIPEGYSVSREKKERFSLILESASTNQTSMYLCASSFGGFTEAFFGQGTRLTVV.

There are many counts of this clonotype. The V gene is TRBV29-1, the J gene TRBJ1-2; D ambiguous. V was trimmed by 3 bases and J by 1 base, leaving 12 bases between them. Germline V gives CDR1 SQVTM, CDR2 ANQGSEA. This CDR3 spans 14 amino acids. The CDR3 spells CSVDLGRNNYGYTF. The CDR3 DNA is TGCAGCGTTGACCTCGGCAGGAATAACTATGGCTACACCTTC. The full variable domain, with the rest looked up from reference TRBV29-1 and TRBJ1-2, is SAVISQKPSRDICQRGTSLTIQCQVDSQVTMMFWYRQQPGQSLTLIATANQGSEATYESGFVIDKFPISRPNLTFSTLTVSNMSPEDSSIYLCSVDLGRNNYGYTFGSGTRLTVV.

This clonotype was seen more than once but under ten times. The CDR3 protein is CASSLVSSEAFF. CDR3 sequence (DNA): TGTGCCAGCAGCCTGGTGTCGTCGGAAGCTTTCTTT. The chain couples TRBV12-3 or TRBV12-4 to TRBJ1-1; D ambiguous. There are 12 residues in the CDR3. V was shortened by 6 bases and J by 8 bases, with 13 bases between the two germline ends.

This clonotype turned up a few times. The chain uses TRBV28 and TRBJ2-1; no clear D gene. CDR1 is MDHEN and CDR2 is SYDVKM in the germline V gene. V lost 10 bases and J lost 4, with 11 bases in between. CDR3 length: 12 amino acids. The CDR3 here is CATRRGYNEQFF. Here the CDR3 DNA reads TGTGCCACCCGGAGAGGATACAATGAGCAGTTCTTC.

This clonotype was picked up a small number of times. This chain uses TRBV7-8 with TRBJ1-6; a possible D gene is TRBD1 (6 bases). Germline values: CDR1 SGHVS, CDR2 FQNEAQ. Trimming took 5 bases from V and 7 from J, leaving 15 bases between them. CDR3 length: 15 residues. CDR3 loop: CASSQGTPGNSPLHF. In nucleotides, the CDR3 is TGTGCCAGCAGCCAGGGGACACCAGGGAATTCACCCCTCCACTTT.

This clonotype was counted between two and nine times. J is TRBJ2-7 and V is TRBV28, with 9 nucleotides matching TRBD1. V dropped 2 bases and J dropped 5; count of bases not matched to a gene: 1. This CDR3 region has 13 residues. Germline CDR1 reads MDHEN; CDR2 reads SYDVKM. In nucleotides, the CDR3 is TGTGCCAGCAGTTTAACAGGGGGCGACGAGCAGTACTTC. Protein: CASSLTGGDEQYF.

This clonotype was counted only a few times. CDR3 nucleotide sequence: TGCGCCAGCAGCCAAGATGCAGCGAAGAGCTCCTACGAGCAGTACTTC. This gives the protein CASSQDAAKSSYEQYF. V usage is TRBV4-1 and J usage is TRBJ2-7; D gene ambiguous. Germline CDR1 is MGHRA and CDR2 is YSYEKL. V was cut by 0 bases and J by 0 bases, with 12 bases left in between. This CDR3 is built from 16 residues.

J is TRBJ2-7 and V is TRBV13; 9 nucleotides align to TRBD1. With 4 bases clipped from V and 10 bases from J, the junction kept 11 bases outside the gene matches. Looked up from germline, CDR1 is PRHDT and CDR2 is FYEKMQ (reference sequence). The CDR3 has 14 residues. The CDR3 here is CASSSVVDRGRQYF. The CDR3 coding sequence is TGTGCCAGCAGCTCTGTAGTGGACAGGGGTAGACAGTACTTC.

This clonotype has a count of ten or more. The chain is built from TRBV20-1 and TRBJ2-2, with unresolved D. This CDR3 is built from 13 residues. Looked up from germline, CDR1 is DFQATT and CDR2 is SNEGSKA (reference sequence). Deletions cut 6 bases from V and 4 bases from J, with 12 bases between. The CDR3 DNA reads as TGCAGTGCGAAGGCCTACTTCACCGGGGAGCTGTTTTTT. Its protein product is CSAKAYFTGELFF.

This clonotype was observed many times. The chain links TRBV7-9 to TRBJ2-1, with D possibly called TRBD1 or TRBD2 (5 bases each). The CDR3 spans 14 residues. Germline CDR1 is SEHNR and CDR2 is FQNEAQ (reference sequence). Trimming removed 3 bases at V and 6 bases at J, with 12 bases between. CDR3 bases: TGTGCCAGCAGCTTTGGGGGTCTGGGCAATGAGCAGTTCTTC. Its protein product is CASSFGGLGNEQFF.

This clonotype was found a few times. V is TRBV12-3 or TRBV12-4 and J is TRBJ2-1, with 9 nucleotides matching TRBD2. The length of the CDR3 is 17 residues. The trim removed 4 bases at V and 2 bases at J, leaving 9 bases unmatched. The CDR3 region is CASSSDGLARTYNEQFF. For the CDR3, the DNA is TGTGCCAGCAGTTCAGACGGACTAGCGAGAACCTACAATGAGCAGTTCTTC.

This clonotype appeared a few times. The rearrangement uses TRBV4-2 and TRBJ2-1; possibly TRBD2 for D (5 bases). Germline V gene sequence: CDR1 LGHNA, CDR2 YNFKEQ. The CDR3 contains 14 residues. V was pared by 0 bases and J by 4 bases, with 7 bases between. CDR3 loop: CASSQDWRYNEQFF. CDR3 nucleotide sequence: TGTGCCAGCAGCCAAGATTGGAGGTACAATGAGCAGTTCTTC.

The J gene is TRBJ1-5, the V gene TRBV7-2, with D maybe TRBD1 (5 bases). This CDR3 has 15 amino acids. Trimming shortened V by 1 base and J by 10 bases, and 17 bases separated the two germline ends. Germline CDR1 SGHTA, CDR2 FQGNSA. CDR3 residues: CASSLEGTRGGPQHF. CDR3 bases: TGTGCCAGCAGCTTAGAGGGAACGAGGGGAGGACCCCAGCATTTT.

The V and J genes are TRBV20-1 and TRBJ2-3, with TRBD1 matching over 7 bases. V lost 3 bases and J lost 0; bases outside the gene matches: 6. The CDR3 is 15 amino acids. The germline gives CDR1 DFQATT, CDR2 SNEGSKA (reference sequence). CDR3 DNA: TGCAGTGCTAGGGGGACAGTTTCTAGCACAGATACGCAGTATTTT. This gives the protein CSARGTVSSTDTQYF.

The gene calls are TRBV6-2 or TRBV6-3 and TRBJ1-5; D is unresolved. CDR1 is MNHEY, CDR2 SVGEGT, per germline. The CDR3 consists of 19 residues. V was shortened by 0 bases and J by 0 bases, with 18 bases between the two germline ends. The CDR3 reads CASSYSRAGSPYSNQPQHF. CDR3 in DNA: TGTGCCAGCAGTTACTCGAGGGCAGGTTCACCTTATAGCAATCAGCCCCAGCATTTT.

This chain uses TRBV6-1 with TRBJ2-2; TRBD1 might be the D (5 bases). Germline V gene data show CDR1 as MNHNS and CDR2 as SASEGT. Between the trimmed V and J ends, which lost 3 bases and 1 base, there was a span of 12 bases. The CDR3 runs 16 residues. This CDR3 reads CASSEGLSVNTGELFF. The CDR3 nucleotides are TGTGCCAGCAGTGAGGGGCTTTCGGTGAACACCGGGGAGCTGTTTTTT.

The chain employs TRBV2 and TRBJ2-5, with TRBD2 as a possible D gene (6 bases). The V and J ends lost 2 bases and 6 bases respectively, with 16 bases between them. Germline CDR1 reads SNHLY; CDR2 reads FYNNEI. The CDR3 runs 15 residues. The CDR3 sequence is CASSERILAVKTQYF. CDR3 in DNA: TGTGCCAGCAGTGAAAGAATACTAGCAGTGAAGACCCAGTACTTC. The full variable domain, with the rest looked up from reference TRBV2 and TRBJ2-5, is EPEVTQTPSHQVTQMGQEVILRCVPISNHLYFYWYRQILGQKVEFLVSFYNNEISEKSEIFDDQFSVERPDGSNFTLKIRSTKLEDSAMYFCASSERILAVKTQYFGPGTRLLVL.

This clonotype turned up a few times. The V call is TRBV7-2, the J call TRBJ2-3; D not resolved. The germline CDR1 and CDR2 sequences are SGHTA and FQGNSA. The V end was cut by 5 bases, the J end by 4 bases, with 13 bases between. CDR3 length: 14 amino acids. CDR3 bases: TGTGCCAGCAGCGAAGGAAAGAGCGCAGATACGCAGTATTTT. It translates to CASSEGKSADTQYF.